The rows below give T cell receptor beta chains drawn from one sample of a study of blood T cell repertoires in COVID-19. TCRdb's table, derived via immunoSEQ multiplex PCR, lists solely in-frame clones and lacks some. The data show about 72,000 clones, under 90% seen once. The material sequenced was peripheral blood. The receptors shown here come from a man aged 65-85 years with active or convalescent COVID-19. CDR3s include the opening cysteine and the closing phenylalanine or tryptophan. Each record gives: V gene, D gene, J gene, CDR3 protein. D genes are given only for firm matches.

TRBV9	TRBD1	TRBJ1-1	CASSVEGTGRTEAFF
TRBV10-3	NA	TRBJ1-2	CAISDQGPTYGYTF
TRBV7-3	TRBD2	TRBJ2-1	CASSPTSGRYNEQFF
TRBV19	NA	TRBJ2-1	CASSIGSGINEQFF
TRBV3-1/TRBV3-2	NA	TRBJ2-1	CASSLLEGTYNEQFF
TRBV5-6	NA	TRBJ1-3	CASSSKLLSLSGNTIYF
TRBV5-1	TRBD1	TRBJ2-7	CASSLGTGGGEQYF
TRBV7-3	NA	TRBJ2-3	CASSLSVRDTQYF
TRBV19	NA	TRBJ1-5	CASSIIQGGNQPQHF
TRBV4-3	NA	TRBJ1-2	CASSVDSYSYGYTF
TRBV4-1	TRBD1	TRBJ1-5	CASSLAGQVTKGNQPQHF
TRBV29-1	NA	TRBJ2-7	CSVGQGAISSRYF
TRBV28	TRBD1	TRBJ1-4	CASKDRANNEKLFF
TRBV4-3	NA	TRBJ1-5	CASSQEFGRALPQHF
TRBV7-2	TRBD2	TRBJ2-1	CASSLSVGGRHEQFF
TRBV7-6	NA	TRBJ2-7	CASSPYLTYEQYF
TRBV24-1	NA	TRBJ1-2	CATSIGPGGYTF
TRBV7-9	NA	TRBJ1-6	CASNTGQYNSPLHF
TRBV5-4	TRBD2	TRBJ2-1	CASSPEGGRAFNEQFF
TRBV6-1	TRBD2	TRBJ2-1	CASSENTLGTSGYNEQFF
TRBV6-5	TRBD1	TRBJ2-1	CASSPDRDYEQFF
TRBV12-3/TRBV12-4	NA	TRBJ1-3	CASSFRDTIYF
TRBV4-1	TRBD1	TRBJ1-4	CASSQVLNRGNEKLFF
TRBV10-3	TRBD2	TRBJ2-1	CAISREREGTYNEQFF